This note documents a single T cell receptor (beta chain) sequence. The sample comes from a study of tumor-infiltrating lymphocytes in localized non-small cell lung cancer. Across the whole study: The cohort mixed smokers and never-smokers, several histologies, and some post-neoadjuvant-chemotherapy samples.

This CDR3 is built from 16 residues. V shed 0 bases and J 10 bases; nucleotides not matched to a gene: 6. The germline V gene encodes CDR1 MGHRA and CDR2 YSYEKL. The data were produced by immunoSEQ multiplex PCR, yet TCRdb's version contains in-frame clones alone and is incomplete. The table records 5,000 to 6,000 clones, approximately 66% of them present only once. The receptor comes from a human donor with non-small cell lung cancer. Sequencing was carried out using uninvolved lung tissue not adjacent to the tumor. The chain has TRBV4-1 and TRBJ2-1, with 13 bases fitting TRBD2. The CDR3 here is CASSQEGLAGDGEQFF. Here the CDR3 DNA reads TGCGCCAGCAGCCAAGAAGGACTAGCGGGAGATGGAGAGCAGTTCTTC.